A selection of T cell receptor beta chains follows, all from one sample in a study of T cell changes during pregnancy in multiple sclerosis. Data came from immunoSEQ multiplex PCR; TCRdb stores just in-frame clones and leaves some out. The sample consists of about 52,000 clones, around 94% of them appearing once. The material sequenced was CD4+ T cells from peripheral blood mononuclear cells, taken in the third trimester of pregnancy. These receptors were obtained from a female donor with multiple sclerosis, enrolled in a pregnancy study. Both conserved end residues are part of each CDR3. D genes are given only for firm matches. Rows may omit the clone size; those that give it use once, few, many or a size class.

J gene,clone size,V gene,D gene,CDR3 DNA,CDR3 protein
TRBJ1-2,NA,TRBV5-6,NA,TGTGCCAGCAGCCCAGGGACTAACTATGGCTACACCTTC,CASSPGTNYGYTF
TRBJ1-1,NA,TRBV7-9,TRBD1,TGTGCCAGCAGCCAACGGGACAGGGGGAAAAACACTGAAGCTTTCTTT,CASSQRDRGKNTEAFF
TRBJ1-6,NA,TRBV15,TRBD1,TGTGCCACCAGCGGTTTGACAGGGGTTAATTCACCCCTCCACTTT,CATSGLTGVNSPLHF
TRBJ2-3,NA,TRBV5-1,TRBD2,TGCGCCAGCAGCTTAGCGGGAGTTGGGACAGATACGCAGTATTTT,CASSLAGVGTDTQYF
TRBJ2-3,NA,TRBV2,TRBD2,TGTGCCAGCCAAGGGCGGGGGGGATGGGGATCAGATACGCAGTATTTT,CASQGRGGWGSDTQYF
TRBJ2-5,NA,TRBV5-4,NA,TGTGCCAGCAGCTTGGAAGGGAGAGCCCAGTACTTC,CASSLEGRAQYF
TRBJ2-1,NA,TRBV10-3,TRBD2,TGTGCCATCAGTGAGTCGGGACTAGCTTCCGCTGAGCAGTTCTTC,CAISESGLASAEQFF
TRBJ1-2,once,TRBV6-5,NA,TGTGCCAGCACTAAACAGGGCTCGAACTATGGCTACACCTTC,CASTKQGSNYGYTF
TRBJ2-1,NA,TRBV4-2,TRBD2,TGTGCCAGCAGCCAAGAATCAGGCGGGAGAACCCACAATGAGCAGTTCTTC,CASSQESGGRTHNEQFF
TRBJ2-1,NA,TRBV6-1,NA,TGTGCCAGCAGTCCACAGGACAGAGACAATGAGCAGTTCTTC,CASSPQDRDNEQFF
TRBJ1-1,NA,TRBV5-6,NA,TGTGCCAGCAGCCGATTGGGCTTTTCGGAGGGGAATGAAGCTTTCTTT,CASSRLGFSEGNEAFF
TRBJ1-5,NA,TRBV6-6,NA,TGTGCCAGCAGTTACTTGGGCAGGCAGGGCCAGCATTTT,CASSYLGRQGQHF
TRBJ2-2,NA,TRBV5-1,TRBD1,TGCGCCAGCAGCTCCAGACAGGGATCGGGCACCGGGGAGCTGTTTTTT,CASSSRQGSGTGELFF
TRBJ1-2,NA,TRBV5-1,NA,TGCGCCAGCAGCTCGCATCCAGGGTCAGGCTATGGCTACACCTTC,CASSSHPGSGYGYTF
TRBJ1-2,once,TRBV2,TRBD1,TGTGCCAGCAGTCAGGACAGGGGGCCTGGCTACACCTTC,CASSQDRGPGYTF
TRBJ2-1,NA,TRBV28,NA,TGTGCCAGCAGATACAACAATGAGCAGTTCTTC,CASRYNNEQFF
TRBJ1-2,NA,TRBV19,NA,TGTGCCAGTAGTATCTCCAGGGACTATGGCTACACCTTC,CASSISRDYGYTF
TRBJ2-5,NA,TRBV6-5,TRBD2,TGTGCCAGCAGTTACTCTACTAGCGGGTTTGGGACCCAGTACTTC,CASSYSTSGFGTQYF
TRBJ1-2,NA,TRBV5-4,NA,TGTGCCAGCAGCCTGGCGGTTGATGCTAACTATGGCTACACCTTC,CASSLAVDANYGYTF
TRBJ2-1,NA,TRBV7-3,TRBD1,TGTGCCAGCAGGTCATCCGGGACAGGGGGCGGGAATGAGCAGTTCTTC,CASRSSGTGGGNEQFF
TRBJ2-1,NA,TRBV15,TRBD2,TGTGCCACCAGCGGGTATAGCGGGAGGGCCTCCAATGAGCAGTTCTTC,CATSGYSGRASNEQFF
TRBJ1-1,once,TRBV5-1,NA,TGCGCCAGCAGCTTGGGACTTGTAAGTAACACTGAAGCTTTCTTT,CASSLGLVSNTEAFF
TRBJ1-1,once,TRBV28,TRBD1,TGTGCCAGCAGAAATACAGGGGGCAGCTGGAACACTGAAGCTTTCTTT,CASRNTGGSWNTEAFF
TRBJ1-3,NA,TRBV2,TRBD1,TGTGCCAGCAGTGAAGCACGACAGGGTCACATATATTTT,CASSEARQGHIYF
TRBJ2-2,NA,TRBV9,NA,TGTGCCAGCAGCGTAGAGGGGCGTCACACCGGGGAGCTGTTTTTT,CASSVEGRHTGELFF
TRBJ1-4,NA,TRBV13,NA,TGTGCCAGCAGCCTACCGCGAGGAGGTAATGAAAAACTGTTTTTT,CASSLPRGGNEKLFF
TRBJ1-4,NA,TRBV7-8,TRBD1,TGTGCCAGCAGTAAGACAGGGGGAGGTGAAAAACTGTTTTTT,CASSKTGGGEKLFF
TRBJ2-3,once,TRBV13,NA,TGTGCCAGCAGCTTAGACAACGGGATCAGCACAGATACGCAGTATTTT,CASSLDNGISTDTQYF
TRBJ1-1,NA,TRBV10-1,NA,TGCGCCAGCAGGGGCGAAAACGATGCTGAAGCTTTCTTT,CASRGENDAEAFF
TRBJ1-2,NA,TRBV11-2,TRBD1,TGTGCCAGCAGCCAAGGACAGGGGGCGAACTATGGCTACACCTTC,CASSQGQGANYGYTF
TRBJ2-5,NA,TRBV5-1,TRBD2,TGCGCCAGCAGCTTGGAGGGTAGCGGGGGCCCGCAAGAGACCCAGTACTTC,CASSLEGSGGPQETQYF
TRBJ2-3,NA,TRBV2,TRBD2,TGTGCCAGCAGTGAAGAGGGACTAGCGAGTACGCAGTATTTT,CASSEEGLASTQYF
TRBJ2-7,NA,TRBV2,TRBD1,TGTGCCAGCAGGTACACAGGGGGCGAGCAGTACTTC,CASRYTGGEQYF
TRBJ2-1,NA,TRBV6-1,TRBD1,TGTGCCAGCAGCCCAGGGACAGGTAGGAACAATGAGCAGTTCTTC,CASSPGTGRNNEQFF
TRBJ2-2,few,TRBV7-3,TRBD1,TGTGCCAGCAGCTTTGACAGGGGGAACACCGGGGAGCTGTTTTTT,CASSFDRGNTGELFF
TRBJ1-5,NA,TRBV30,TRBD1,TGTGCCTCCGGGACAGGGCCCGCCCAGCCCCAGCATTTT,CASGTGPAQPQHF
TRBJ1-5,NA,TRBV4-2,NA,TGTGCCAGCAGCCACGACAGGTATCAGCCCCAGCATTTT,CASSHDRYQPQHF
TRBJ2-1,NA,TRBV5-1,TRBD2,TGCGCCAGCAGCCTTTCGGGACTAGGGCACTCTGAGCAGTTCTTC,CASSLSGLGHSEQFF
TRBJ2-1,NA,TRBV7-9,TRBD2,TGTGCCAGCAGCACTCGCGCTAGCGGAATCTCCTACAATGAGCAGTTCTTC,CASSTRASGISYNEQFF
TRBJ2-1,NA,TRBV27,TRBD2,TGTGCCAGCAGTTTCAGCGGGATCCCCCCCGTTGAGCAGTTCTTC,CASSFSGIPPVEQFF
TRBJ2-3,NA,TRBV6-5,NA,TGTGCCAGCAGTTACCAAAGTCTAGCTGGGGATACGCAGTATTTT,CASSYQSLAGDTQYF
TRBJ1-2,NA,TRBV19,NA,TGTGCCAGTAGTCCTCCTGGCGGCCTCTATGGCTACACCTTC,CASSPPGGLYGYTF
TRBJ1-2,NA,TRBV4-2,NA,TGTGCCAGCAGCCAAGGGGCAGAAAAGAACTATGGCTACACCTTC,CASSQGAEKNYGYTF
TRBJ1-1,NA,TRBV30,NA,TGTGCCTGGAGTGTCAGGGTTAACACTGAAGCTTTCTTT,CAWSVRVNTEAFF
TRBJ2-3,NA,TRBV2,NA,TGTGCCAGCACTATCTTAAGAAGCACAGATACGCAGTATTTT,CASTILRSTDTQYF
TRBJ2-3,NA,TRBV11-2,TRBD1,TGTGCCAGCAGCTTAAGTTCGAGGACAGGGACAGATACGCAGTATTTT,CASSLSSRTGTDTQYF
TRBJ2-5,NA,TRBV29-1,NA,TGCAGCGTTGAAGATCGGCCAGGCCCGTACTTC,CSVEDRPGPYF
TRBJ1-2,once,TRBV2,NA,TGTGCCAGCAGTGCCGCCAGGGGTGGCTACACCTTC,CASSAARGGYTF
TRBJ1-5,NA,TRBV10-2,TRBD1,TGCGCCAGCAGTTGGACAGGGGGCAATCAGCCCCAGCATTTT,CASSWTGGNQPQHF
TRBJ2-1,once,TRBV7-2,TRBD1,TGTGCCAGCAGCTTAGGGGGACAGGGAGTTGAGCAGTTCTTC,CASSLGGQGVEQFF
TRBJ1-4,NA,TRBV5-8,NA,TGTGCCAGCAGCTTAAGACAGGTTAATGAAAAACTGTTTTTT,CASSLRQVNEKLFF
TRBJ2-7,NA,TRBV7-2,NA,TGTGCCAGCAGCTTAGATCGAGCGGGTACCTACGAGCAGTACTTC,CASSLDRAGTYEQYF